A single sample is the source of the 19 T cell receptor beta chains below, sequenced in a study of blood T cell repertoires in COVID-19. This table comes from immunoSEQ multiplex PCR, and its TCRdb copy is limited to in-frame clones, with some not included. The data contain some 160,000 clones, approximately 87% of them singletons. The specimen sequenced was peripheral blood. The receptor source for this set is a woman in her 70s with COVID-19, enrolled during active disease.

The J gene is TRBJ1-1, the V gene TRBV15, with D tentatively TRBD1 (5 bases). The CDR3 contains 14 residues. Germline assignment: CDR1 LNHNV and CDR2 YYDKDF (reference sequence). V was trimmed by 8 bases and J by 5 bases, leaving 18 bases between them. The chain's CDR3 is CATGKPGGGTEAFF. CDR3 in DNA: TGTGCCACCGGCAAACCCGGGGGGGGTACTGAAGCTTTCTTT.

The chain links TRBV11-2 to TRBJ2-1; perhaps TRBD1 as D (6 bases). CDR3 length equals 15 residues. Germline V CDR1 and CDR2: SGHAT, FQNNGV. The V and J ends lost 5 bases and 4 bases respectively, with 15 bases between them. CDR3 bases: TGTGCCAGCAGCGCAGGACAGAGCGCATACAATGAGCAGTTCTTC. Residues: CASSAGQSAYNEQFF. Full variable domain (missing parts from reference TRBV11-2 and TRBJ2-1): EAGVAQSPRYKIIEKRQSVAFWCNPISGHATLYWYQQILGQGPKLLIQFQNNGVVDDSQLPKDRFSAERLKGVDSTLKIQPAKLEDSAVYLCASSAGQSAYNEQFFGPGTRLTVL.

The J gene is TRBJ1-1, the V gene TRBV11-2; possible D gene TRBD1, 6 bases. The CDR3 is 14 amino acids. Germline CDR1 is SGHAT and CDR2 is FQNNGV. V shed 3 bases and J shed 1 base, with 9 bases lying between them. CDR3 in amino acids: CASSFGGRNTEAFF. DNA of the CDR3: TGTGCCAGCAGCTTCGGGGGGCGGAACACTGAAGCTTTCTTT. Full variable domain (missing parts from reference TRBV11-2 and TRBJ1-1): EAGVAQSPRYKIIEKRQSVAFWCNPISGHATLYWYQQILGQGPKLLIQFQNNGVVDDSQLPKDRFSAERLKGVDSTLKIQPAKLEDSAVYLCASSFGGRNTEAFFGQGTRLTVV.

The rearrangement uses TRBV3-1 (or the pseudogene TRBV3-2) and TRBJ1-2; TRBD1 might be the D (6 bases). There are 11 residues in the CDR3. Germline V gives CDR1 LGHDT, CDR2 YNNKEL (reference sequence). CDR3 sequence: CASGRGRGYTF. The CDR3 DNA reads TGTGCGTCGGGCAGGGGACGTGGCTACACCTTC.

The rearrangement uses TRBV7-9 and TRBJ1-6; D is perhaps TRBD1 (6 bases). CDR3 length: 14 residues. Germline V gene sequence: CDR1 SEHNR, CDR2 FQNEAQ (reference sequence). With 5 bases removed from V and 5 bases from J, the gap between germline ends came to 10 bases. The chain's CDR3 is CASSRDTNNSPLHF. The CDR3 DNA is TGTGCCAGCAGCCGGGACACTAATAATTCACCCCTCCACTTT. The full variable domain, rest sourced from reference TRBV7-9 and TRBJ1-6, is DTGVSQNPRHKITKRGQNVTFRCDPISEHNRLYWYRQTLGQGPEFLTYFQNEAQLEKSRLLSDRFSAERPKGSFSTLEIQRTEQGDSAMYLCASSRDTNNSPLHFGNGTRLTVT.

This chain links TRBV7-6 with TRBJ2-3; 10 nucleotides align to TRBD1. Trimming at V came to 5 bases and at J to 7 bases, leaving 6 bases not matched to a gene. Per the germline V gene, CDR1 is SGHVS and CDR2 is FNYEAQ. The CDR3 is made up of 14 amino acids. In nucleotides, the CDR3 is TGTGCCAGCAGCCCCGACAGGGGGCAGAATACGCAGTATTTT. It encodes CASSPDRGQNTQYF.

The chain couples TRBV5-6 to TRBJ1-2; D remains unclear. CDR3 length equals 15 residues. Between the trimmed V and J ends, which lost 6 bases and 4 bases, there was a span of 19 bases. The germline gives CDR1 SGHDT, CDR2 YYEEEE. This CDR3 reads CASTERGNALYGYTF. CDR3 DNA: TGTGCCAGCACCGAACGTGGCAATGCTCTCTATGGCTACACCTTC.

The chain carries TRBV27 and TRBJ1-6; D ambiguous. CDR1 is MNHEY and CDR2 is SMNVEV in the germline V gene (reference sequence). This CDR3 spans 13 amino acids. V lost 5 bases and J 0 bases, leaving 2 bases between the germline ends. The CDR3 nucleotides are TGTGCCAGCAGTCGCTCCTATAATTCACCCCTCCACTTT. Translated, it gives CASSRSYNSPLHF.

The chain recombines TRBV7-2 with TRBJ2-1; TRBD2 agrees at 7 bases. V was clipped by 5 bases and J by 0 bases; unmatched bases: 7. CDR1 is SGHTA and CDR2 is FQGNSA in the germline V gene. This CDR3 is 16 amino acids long. The CDR3 sequence: CASSQSGGSSYNEQFF. The CDR3 DNA sequence: TGTGCCAGCAGCCAGTCCGGGGGGAGCTCCTACAATGAGCAGTTCTTC.

The rearrangement joins TRBV2 to TRBJ1-2; D is possibly TRBD1 (6 bases). Deletions cut 4 bases from V and 4 bases from J, with 19 bases between. Germline CDR1 SNHLY, CDR2 FYNNEI. The CDR3 loop spans 16 amino acids. DNA of the CDR3: TGTGCCAGCAGTGTCGAGGGGGTGACGGCGATCTATGGCTACACCTTC. Translation gives CASSVEGVTAIYGYTF.

The CDR3 bases are TGCGCCAGCAGCCAAGATATAGGGACAGGGTCTGGGTCACCCCTCCACTTT. Protein sequence: CASSQDIGTGSGSPLHF. The rearrangement uses TRBV4-1 and TRBJ1-6; 9 nucleotides match TRBD1. The junction had 10 bases not matched to a gene; V was cut back by 0 bases and J by 10 bases. Germline-derived CDR1 and CDR2 are MGHRA and YSYEKL. The CDR3 consists of 17 residues.

V gene TRBV2 combines with J gene TRBJ2-7; no firm D call. V shed 7 bases and J shed 2 bases, with 9 bases lying between them. This CDR3 has 12 amino acids. Germline V gene sequence: CDR1 SNHLY, CDR2 FYNNEI. The CDR3 region has the DNA TGTGCCAGCACAGGAAGCCCCTACGAGCAGTACTTC. As protein: CASTGSPYEQYF.

This rearrangement joins TRBV11-3 to TRBJ1-1, with TRBD1 as a possible D gene (6 bases). With 1 base removed from V and 4 bases from J, the gap between germline ends came to 10 bases. The V gene's germline CDR1 is SGHNT and CDR2 YENEEA. CDR3 size: 14 residues. The CDR3: CASSLGGPSTEAFF. CDR3 bases: TGTGCCAGCAGCTTAGGGGGGCCGAGCACTGAAGCTTTCTTT.

The CDR3 DNA follows: TGTGCCAGCAGCGTCAGCGGGGGGGCCGAGAAGACCCAGTACTTC. It yields the protein CASSVSGGAEKTQYF. V is TRBV9 and J is TRBJ2-5, with TRBD2 matching 10 bases. The germline gives CDR1 SGDLS, CDR2 YYNGEE. The CDR3 has 15 amino acids. With 2 bases clipped from V and 6 bases from J, the junction kept 7 bases outside the gene matches.

V is TRBV27 and J is TRBJ2-2, with D tentatively TRBD1 (5 bases). The V end was cut by 2 bases, the J end by 5 bases, with 9 bases between. The CDR3 length is 14 residues. Germline V gene sequence: CDR1 MNHEY, CDR2 SMNVEV (reference sequence). CDR3 sequence (DNA): TGTGCCAGCAGTTTAGGGCAGGGTACCGGGGAGCTGTTTTTT. Residues: CASSLGQGTGELFF.

The chain uses TRBV28 and TRBJ2-1, with D perhaps matching TRBD2 (7 bases). The CDR3 runs to 15 residues. V lost 7 bases to trimming and J lost 4 bases, with 17 bases between them. Looked up from germline, CDR1 is MDHEN and CDR2 is SYDVKM. DNA for the CDR3: TGTGCCAGCAACTTTAGGGGGGGCCAGTACAATGAGCAGTTCTTC. Its translation is CASNFRGGQYNEQFF.

The J gene is TRBJ2-7, the V gene TRBV19; 7 nucleotides agree with TRBD1. After removal of 5 bases from V and 6 bases from J, the junction contained 10 bases not matched to a gene. Germline assignment: CDR1 LNHDA and CDR2 SQIVND (reference sequence). The CDR3 runs 14 residues. CDR3 region: CASSFRDSHGEQYF. DNA of the CDR3: TGTGCCAGTAGTTTCCGGGACAGCCACGGCGAGCAGTACTTC. Full variable domain (outside the CDR3, taken from reference TRBV19 and TRBJ2-7): DGGITQSPKYLFRKEGQNVTLSCEQNLNHDAMYWYRQDPGQGLRLIYYSQIVNDFQKGDIAEGYSVSREKKESFPLTVTSAQKNPTAFYLCASSFRDSHGEQYFGPGTRLTVT.

This clone was counted a few times. The J gene is TRBJ1-5, the V gene TRBV7-2, with D perhaps TRBD1 (6 bases). Germline V gene sequence: CDR1 SGHTA, CDR2 FQGNSA. The CDR3 has 15 residues. The V end lost 2 bases, the J end lost 0 bases, and 8 bases lay between the germline ends. CDR3 residues: CASSLQGYSNQPQHF. The CDR3 DNA reads TGTGCCAGCAGCTTACAGGGGTATAGCAATCAGCCCCAGCATTTT. The variable domain in full, with the rest retrieved from reference TRBV7-2 and TRBJ1-5, is GAGVSQSPSNKVTEKGKDVELRCDPISGHTALYWYRQSLGQGLEFLIYFQGNSAPDKSGLPSDRFSAERTGGSVSTLTIQRTQQEDSAVYLCASSLQGYSNQPQHFGDGTRLSIL.

This rearrangement joins TRBV27 to TRBJ1-2; D remains ambiguous. V lost 3 bases and J lost 4, with 12 bases in between. Germline values: CDR1 MNHEY, CDR2 SMNVEV (reference sequence). The CDR3 extends over 14 amino acids. The CDR3 protein is CASSLIPGGYGYTF. CDR3 nucleotide sequence: TGTGCCAGCAGTTTGATTCCGGGTGGCTATGGCTACACCTTC.